The entry below describes one T cell receptor (beta chain). In the source study's methods: Reference gene primer amplification gave nucleated cell count estimates. Here immunoSEQ multiplex PCR was the method, and the copy in TCRdb shows in-frame clones only, minus some. V, J and clone size are those of that table, while D and trimming were read from the DNA. The data show more than 20,000 clones, roughly 80% seen once. These data come from a study of blood T cell repertoires in COVID-19. At the level of the study: Sources were T cells, B-cell-depleted T cells, or PBMCs; the material itself was cDNA or gDNA.

Germline V lookup: CDR1 SGDLS, CDR2 YYNGEE. This CDR3 contains 17 residues. V shed 0 bases and J 3 bases; nucleotides not matched to a gene: 5. The clonotype was recovered from a man aged 45-65 years with active or convalescent COVID-19. Sequenced: peripheral blood. The J gene is TRBJ2-2, the V gene TRBV9, with 10 bases lining up with TRBD2. The CDR3 sequence: CASSVGVAGGDTGELFF. The CDR3 DNA reads TGTGCCAGCAGCGTAGGGGTAGCGGGAGGCGACACCGGGGAGCTGTTTTTT.